This T cell receptor (beta chain) was found in a study of blood T cell repertoires in COVID-19. There are 12 residues in the CDR3. Trimming pared 4 bases from V and 10 bases from J, leaving 16 bases between. From germline, CDR1 is GTSNPN and CDR2 SVGIG (reference sequence). The study drew participants aged about 18 to 89 years from some 24 US areas. Participants were placed into cohorts based on the clinical history they reported. In the original workflow: Reference gene primer amplification in the assay estimated nucleated cell counts. Using immunoSEQ multiplex PCR, the repertoire was profiled, and TCRdb retains in-frame clones only, with some absent. For V, J and clone size, that table is used; D and trimming come from the DNA. The table records about 200,000 clones, around 82% of them present only once.

The chain carries TRBV30 and TRBJ1-1; D unclear. Material: PBMCs or T cells enriched from blood (not recorded which). The clonotype originates from a man aged 40-55 years who had recovered from COVID-19. The CDR3, as DNA: TGTGCCTGGAAAGGTGAGGGCGTTATAGCTTTCTTT. As protein: CAWKGEGVIAFF.